The TCR beta chain under discussion was sequenced for a study of T cell responses to AZD1222 COVID-19 vaccine. Produced via immunoSEQ multiplex PCR; TCRdb's table is partial and in-frame only. There are about 86,000 clones in the sample; 88% occur only once, and around a tenth lies in the top ten. With regard to this clone: Its target is unknown.

Broader study findings: Reports indicate that nearly half of spike-specific TCRs are directed at unmutated variant regions. Spike-specific TCR breadth and depth rose after two AZD1222 doses. Donors in the cohort were predominantly white British and more often female, and clonal diversity was possibly underestimated. At study baseline, merely six AZD1222 recipients were seropositive.

The CDR3 spans 15 residues. After removal of 3 bases from V and 8 bases from J, the junction contained 7 bases not matched to a gene. CDR1 and CDR2 (germline): KGHSH, LQKENI. This receptor was taken from an adult in good health. This material consisted of peripheral blood, taken on day 0 of MenACWY control vaccination. The V and J genes are TRBV18 and TRBJ2-1; TRBD2 aligns across 10 bases. DNA of the CDR3: TGTGCCAGCTCACCTTGGAGCGGGGGGGCCGATGAGCAGTTCTTC. Protein sequence: CASSPWSGGADEQFF.